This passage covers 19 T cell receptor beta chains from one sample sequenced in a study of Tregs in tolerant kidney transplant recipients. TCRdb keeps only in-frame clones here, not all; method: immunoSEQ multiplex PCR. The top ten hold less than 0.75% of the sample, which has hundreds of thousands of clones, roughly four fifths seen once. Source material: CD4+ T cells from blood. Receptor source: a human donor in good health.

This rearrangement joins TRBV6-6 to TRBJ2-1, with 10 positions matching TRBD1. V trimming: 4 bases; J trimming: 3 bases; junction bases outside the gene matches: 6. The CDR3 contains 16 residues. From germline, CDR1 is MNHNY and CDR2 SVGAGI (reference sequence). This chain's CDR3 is CASSLDRGSLYNEQFF. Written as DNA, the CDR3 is TGTGCCAGCAGTTTGGACAGGGGGTCTCTCTACAATGAGCAGTTCTTC.

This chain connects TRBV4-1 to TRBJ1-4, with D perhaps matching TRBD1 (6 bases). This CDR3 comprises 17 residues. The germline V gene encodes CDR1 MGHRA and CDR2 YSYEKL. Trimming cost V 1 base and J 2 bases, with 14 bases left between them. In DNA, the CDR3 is TGCGCCAGCAGCCAAGGCGCAGGGGTTTTTACTAATGAAAAACTGTTTTTT. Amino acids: CASSQGAGVFTNEKLFF.

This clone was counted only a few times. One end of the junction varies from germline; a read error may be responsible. The CDR3 spells CASSPPTWTGNHPQHF. The CDR3 bases are TGTGCCAGCTCACCACCAACCTGGACGGGTAATCATCCCCAGCATTTT. This chain links TRBV18 with TRBJ1-5; unclear D gene. Germline CDR1 reads KGHSH; CDR2 reads LQKENI. This CDR3 comprises 16 residues.

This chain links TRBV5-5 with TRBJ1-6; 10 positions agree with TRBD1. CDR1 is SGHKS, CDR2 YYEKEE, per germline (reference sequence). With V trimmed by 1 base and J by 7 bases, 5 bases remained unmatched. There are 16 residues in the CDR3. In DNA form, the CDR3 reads TGTGCCAGCAGCTTGTTCCTGGGACAGGGGAATTCACCCCTCCACTTT. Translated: CASSLFLGQGNSPLHF. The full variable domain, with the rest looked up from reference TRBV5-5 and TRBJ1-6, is DAGVTQSPTHLIKTRGQQVTLRCSPISGHKSVSWYQQVLGQGPQFIFQYYEKEERGRGNFPDRFSARQFPNYSSELNVNALLLGDSALYLCASSLFLGQGNSPLHFGNGTRLTVT.

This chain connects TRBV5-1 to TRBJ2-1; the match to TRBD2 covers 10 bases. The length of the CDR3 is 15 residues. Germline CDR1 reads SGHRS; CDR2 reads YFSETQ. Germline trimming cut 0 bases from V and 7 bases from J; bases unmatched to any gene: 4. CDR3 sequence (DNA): TGCGCCAGCAGCTTGGAAGCGGGAGGGCCTAATGAGCAGTTCTTC. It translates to CASSLEAGGPNEQFF.

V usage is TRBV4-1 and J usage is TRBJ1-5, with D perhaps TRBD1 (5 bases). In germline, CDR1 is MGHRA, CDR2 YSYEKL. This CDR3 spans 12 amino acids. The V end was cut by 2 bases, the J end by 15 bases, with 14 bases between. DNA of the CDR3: TGCGCCAGCAGCCAATTCCAGGGCAGGCCGCATTTT. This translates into CASSQFQGRPHF.

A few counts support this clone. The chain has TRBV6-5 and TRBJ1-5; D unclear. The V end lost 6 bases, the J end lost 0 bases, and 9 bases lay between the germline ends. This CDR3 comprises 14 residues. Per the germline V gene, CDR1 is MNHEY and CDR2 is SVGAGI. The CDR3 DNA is TGTGCCAGCAGACCTGAATATAGCAATCAGCCCCAGCATTTT. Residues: CASRPEYSNQPQHF.

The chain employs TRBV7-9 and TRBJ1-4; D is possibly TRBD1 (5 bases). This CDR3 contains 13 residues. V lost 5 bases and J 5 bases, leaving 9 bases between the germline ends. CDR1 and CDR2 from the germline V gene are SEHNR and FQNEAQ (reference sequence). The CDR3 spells CASSPQGNEKLFF. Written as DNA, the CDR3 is TGTGCCAGCAGCCCCCAGGGAAATGAAAAACTGTTTTTT.

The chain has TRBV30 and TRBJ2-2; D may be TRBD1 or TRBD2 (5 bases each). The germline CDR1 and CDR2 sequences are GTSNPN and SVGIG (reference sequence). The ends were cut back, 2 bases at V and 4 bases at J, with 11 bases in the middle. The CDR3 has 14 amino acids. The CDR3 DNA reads TGTGCCTGGAGTTCGAGGGGATTCACCGGGGAGCTGTTTTTT. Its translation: CAWSSRGFTGELFF.

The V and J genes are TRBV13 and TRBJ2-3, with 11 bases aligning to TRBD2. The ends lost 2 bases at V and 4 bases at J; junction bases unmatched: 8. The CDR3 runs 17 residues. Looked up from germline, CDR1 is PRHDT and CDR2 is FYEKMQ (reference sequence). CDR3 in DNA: TGTGCCAGCAGCTTACGGTTAGCGGGGGGGCACTCAGATACGCAGTATTTT. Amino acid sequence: CASSLRLAGGHSDTQYF.

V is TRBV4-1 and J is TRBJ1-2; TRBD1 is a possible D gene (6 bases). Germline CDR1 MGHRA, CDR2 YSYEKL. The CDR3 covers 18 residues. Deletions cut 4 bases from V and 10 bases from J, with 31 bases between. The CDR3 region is CASSPRAGERGYLVPYTF. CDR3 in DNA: TGCGCCAGCAGCCCCCGAGCAGGGGAGCGGGGCTACCTGGTACCCTACACCTTC.

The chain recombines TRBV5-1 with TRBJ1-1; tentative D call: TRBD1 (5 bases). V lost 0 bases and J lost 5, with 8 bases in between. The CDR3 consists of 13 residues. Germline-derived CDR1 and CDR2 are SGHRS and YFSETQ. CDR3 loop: CASSLAGFTEAFF. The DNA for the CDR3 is TGCGCCAGCAGCTTGGCAGGGTTTACTGAAGCTTTCTTT.

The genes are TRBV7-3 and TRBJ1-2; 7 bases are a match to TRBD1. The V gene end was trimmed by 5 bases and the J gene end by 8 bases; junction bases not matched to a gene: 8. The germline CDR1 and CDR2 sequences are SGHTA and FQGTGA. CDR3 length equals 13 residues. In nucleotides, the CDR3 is TGTGCCAGCAGCACCACAGGGGTCAAGGGCTACACCTTC. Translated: CASSTTGVKGYTF.

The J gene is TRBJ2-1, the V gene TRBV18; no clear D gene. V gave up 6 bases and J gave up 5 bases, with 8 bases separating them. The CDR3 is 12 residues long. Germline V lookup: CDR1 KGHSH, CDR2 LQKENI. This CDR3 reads CASSFFHNEQFF. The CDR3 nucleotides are TGTGCCAGCTCCTTCTTCCACAATGAGCAGTTCTTC.

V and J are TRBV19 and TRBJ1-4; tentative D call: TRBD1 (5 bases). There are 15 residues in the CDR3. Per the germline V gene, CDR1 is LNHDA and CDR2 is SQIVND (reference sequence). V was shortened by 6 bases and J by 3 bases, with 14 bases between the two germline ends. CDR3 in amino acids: CASRTLDSSNEKLFF. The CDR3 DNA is TGTGCCAGTAGGACACTTGACAGTTCTAATGAAAAACTGTTTTTT.

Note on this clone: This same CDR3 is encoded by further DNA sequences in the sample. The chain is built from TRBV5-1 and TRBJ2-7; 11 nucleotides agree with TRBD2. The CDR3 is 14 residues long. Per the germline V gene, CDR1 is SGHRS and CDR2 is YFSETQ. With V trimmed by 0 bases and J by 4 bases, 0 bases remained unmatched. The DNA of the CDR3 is TGCGCCAGCAGCTTGGCTAGCGGGGGGTACGAGCAGTACTTC. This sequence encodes CASSLASGGYEQYF.

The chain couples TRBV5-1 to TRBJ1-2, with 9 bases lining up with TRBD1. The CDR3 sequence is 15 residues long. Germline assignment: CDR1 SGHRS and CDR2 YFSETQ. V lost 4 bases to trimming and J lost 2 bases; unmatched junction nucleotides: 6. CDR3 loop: CASSPTGGSNYGYTF. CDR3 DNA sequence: TGCGCCAGCAGCCCAACAGGGGGCTCAAACTATGGCTACACCTTC.

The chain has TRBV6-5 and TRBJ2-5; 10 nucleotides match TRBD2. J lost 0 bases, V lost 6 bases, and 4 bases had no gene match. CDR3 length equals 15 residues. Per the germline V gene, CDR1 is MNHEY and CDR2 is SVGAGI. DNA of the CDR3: TGTGCCAGCAGGTCAGCGGGGGGGAACCAAGAGACCCAGTACTTC. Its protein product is CASRSAGGNQETQYF.

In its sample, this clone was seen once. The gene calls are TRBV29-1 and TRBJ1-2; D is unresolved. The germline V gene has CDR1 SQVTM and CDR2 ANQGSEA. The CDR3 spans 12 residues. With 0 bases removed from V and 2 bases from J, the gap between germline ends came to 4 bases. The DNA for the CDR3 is TGCAGCGTTGAAGATGGAAACTATGGCTACACCTTC. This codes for CSVEDGNYGYTF.